Given below is one T cell receptor beta chain in context. There is no known antigen for this receptor. Base qualities are not provided; no much larger clone lies one nucleotide away. TCRdb names Illumina NovaSeq 6000 as the instrument used. cDNA libraries for TCRalpha and TCRbeta were prepared by 5'RACE using constant-segment primers, with sample barcodes and unique molecular identifiers added. RNA was extracted from every sample with Trizol reagent. The libraries were amplified in two PCR steps, and the second step added a second sample barcode and Illumina TruSeq adapters. Sequencing of the libraries was done on an Illumina NovaSeq, producing 2 x 150 bp paired-end reads. As for the authors' bioinformatics: The reads were demultiplexed and collapsed into UMI-guided consensus sequences using migec v1.2.7. Using mixcr v2.1.11, UMI consensuses were aligned to TRA and TRB V and J templates and then assembled into clonotypes. Clonotypes were classified as expanded or contracted when called significant by both edgeR and NoisET, with noise models trained on biological replicates. For edgeR calls, a false discovery rate-adjusted p below 0.01 and a log2 fold-change threshold of 1 were applied. PCA with hierarchical clustering of max-normalized trajectories of the 1000 most abundant clonotypes was used as exploratory dynamics analysis. Each responding clone was given a CD4 or CD8 phenotype based on the CD4+ and CD8+ repertoires, which had been sequenced separately. The public reads were run again by TCRdb, first through fastp at Q25 and then through MiXCR, and only productive beta chains were kept. Rows merge per CDR3 protein into single entries with the most common DNA and genes. V and J calls and clone size were set by TCRdb, not the authors. The sample includes approximately 150,000 distinct CDR3 sequences, with over 6% observed a single time. About 2.1% of the sample belongs to the ten largest clones.

The data stem from a study of T-cell memory formation after mild COVID-19 (dated by TCRdb to the early 2020s). With regard to the full study: Most TCR sequence clusters were specific to one of the two donors. The cohort was made up of two young adult volunteers, one female and one male, who were previously healthy. Longitudinal TCRalpha and TCRbeta repertoire sequencing tracked T-cell clones expanding and contracting after mild COVID-19 in two donors. Paper-wide results and their limitations: The study included only a couple of mild cases, and larger cohorts that include severe cases with pre-infection samples were judged to be necessary. Some responding clones were detected in pre-infection memory, which suggested that pre-existing cross-reactive memory T cells had joined the SARS-CoV-2 response. Contracting CD4+ clones turned up mainly in the CM and EM memory subsets, whereas EMRA was where CD8+ clones were enriched. Whether the second-wave clones peaking on day 37 were SARS-CoV-2 specific was not confirmed. From day 15 to 85, contracting clones showed balanced CD4/CD8 phenotypes, whereas a second wave of clones that expanded from day 15 to 37 leaned towards CD4+.

From the cysteine through the phenylalanine, the CDR3 covers 15 amino acids. Solely the CDR3 DNA is kept, with 45 bases framed from the first base. Sequences LGHNA (CDR1) and YNFKEQ (CDR2) are obtained from the germline V gene. After removal of 2 bases from V and 6 bases from J, the junction retains 9 bases not matched to a gene. Ficoll-Paque density gradient centrifugation was used to isolate PBMCs. This receptor was taken from an adult woman who had mild COVID-19 (a few samples of this study predate the infection). The sample titles of this study are shuffled in the database, so cell type and time point are left out; the donor was told from shared clones. Recombination connected TRBV4-2 to TRBJ1-2; 7 bases in the junction line up with TRBD1. The material sequenced was PBMCs or a T cell subset sorted from them (not recorded which). The CDR3 protein is CASSQSLTGRHGYTF. The DNA sequence is as follows: TGTGCCAGCAGCCAAAGCCTGACAGGGCGCCATGGCTACACCTTC.